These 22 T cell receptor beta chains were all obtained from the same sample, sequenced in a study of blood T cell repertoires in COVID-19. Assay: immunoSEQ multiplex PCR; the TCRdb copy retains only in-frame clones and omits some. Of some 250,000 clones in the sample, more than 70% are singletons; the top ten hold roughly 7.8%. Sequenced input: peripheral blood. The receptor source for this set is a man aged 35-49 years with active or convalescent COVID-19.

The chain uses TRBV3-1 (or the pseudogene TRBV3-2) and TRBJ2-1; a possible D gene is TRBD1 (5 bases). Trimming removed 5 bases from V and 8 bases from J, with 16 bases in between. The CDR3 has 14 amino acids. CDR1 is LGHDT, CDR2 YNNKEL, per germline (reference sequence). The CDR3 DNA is TGTGCCAGCAGCTCAATTAAGGGGATCGATGAGCAGTTCTTC. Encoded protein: CASSSIKGIDEQFF.

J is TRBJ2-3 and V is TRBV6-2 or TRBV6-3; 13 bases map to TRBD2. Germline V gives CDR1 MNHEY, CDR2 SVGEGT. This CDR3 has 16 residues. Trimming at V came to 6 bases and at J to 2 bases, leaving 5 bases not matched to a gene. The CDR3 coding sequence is TGTGCCAGCAGCCCCGGGACTAGCGGGATCACAGATACGCAGTATTTT. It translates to CASSPGTSGITDTQYF.

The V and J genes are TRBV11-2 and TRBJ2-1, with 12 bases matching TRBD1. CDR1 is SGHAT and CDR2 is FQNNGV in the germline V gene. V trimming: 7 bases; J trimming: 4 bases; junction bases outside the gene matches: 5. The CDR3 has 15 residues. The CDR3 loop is CASNRGQGAYNEQFF. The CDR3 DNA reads TGTGCCAGCAACCGGGGACAGGGGGCTTACAATGAGCAGTTCTTC.

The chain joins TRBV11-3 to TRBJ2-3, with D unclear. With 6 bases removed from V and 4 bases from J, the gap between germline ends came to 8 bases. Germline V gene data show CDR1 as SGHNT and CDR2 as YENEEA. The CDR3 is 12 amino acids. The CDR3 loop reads CASSVGADTQYF. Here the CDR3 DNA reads TGTGCCAGCAGTGTGGGCGCAGATACGCAGTATTTT.

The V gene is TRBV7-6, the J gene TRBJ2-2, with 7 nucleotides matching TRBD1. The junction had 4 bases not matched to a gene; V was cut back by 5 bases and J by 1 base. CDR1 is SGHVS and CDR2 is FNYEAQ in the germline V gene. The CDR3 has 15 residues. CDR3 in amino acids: CASSIDRVNTGELFF. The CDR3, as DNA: TGTGCCAGCAGCATCGACAGGGTGAACACCGGGGAGCTGTTTTTT.

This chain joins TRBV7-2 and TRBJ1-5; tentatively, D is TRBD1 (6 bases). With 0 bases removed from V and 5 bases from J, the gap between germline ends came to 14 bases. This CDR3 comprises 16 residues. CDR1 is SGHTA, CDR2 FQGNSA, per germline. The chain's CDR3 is CASSLAGQGIHQPQHF. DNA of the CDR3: TGTGCCAGCAGCTTAGCAGGGCAGGGGATCCATCAGCCCCAGCATTTT.

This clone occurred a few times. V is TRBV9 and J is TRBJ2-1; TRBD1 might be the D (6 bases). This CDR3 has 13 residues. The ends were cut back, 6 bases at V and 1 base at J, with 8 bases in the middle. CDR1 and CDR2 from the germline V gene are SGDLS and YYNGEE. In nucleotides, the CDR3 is TGTGCCAGCACAGGACAGTCCTACAATGAGCAGTTCTTC. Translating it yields CASTGQSYNEQFF. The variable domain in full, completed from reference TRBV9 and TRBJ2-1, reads DSGVTQTPKHLITATGQRVTLRCSPRSGDLSVYWYQQSLDQGLQFLIQYYNGEERAKGNILERFSAQQFPDLHSELNLSSLELGDSALYFCASTGQSYNEQFFGPGTRLTVL.

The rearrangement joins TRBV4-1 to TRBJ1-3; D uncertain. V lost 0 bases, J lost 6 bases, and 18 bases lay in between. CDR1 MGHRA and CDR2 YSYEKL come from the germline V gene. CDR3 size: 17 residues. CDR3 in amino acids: CASSQDSPYGVENTIYF. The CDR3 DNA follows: TGCGCCAGCAGCCAAGATAGCCCCTACGGGGTGGAAAACACCATATATTTT.

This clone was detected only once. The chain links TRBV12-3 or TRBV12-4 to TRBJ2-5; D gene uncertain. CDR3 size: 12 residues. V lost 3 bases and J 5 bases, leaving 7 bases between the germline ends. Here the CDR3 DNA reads TGTGCCAGCAGTTTGGCGAGGGAGACCCAGTACTTC. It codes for CASSLARETQYF.

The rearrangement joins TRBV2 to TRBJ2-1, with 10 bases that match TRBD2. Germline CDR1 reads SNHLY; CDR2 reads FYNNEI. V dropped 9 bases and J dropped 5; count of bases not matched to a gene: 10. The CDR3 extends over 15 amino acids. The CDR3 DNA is TGTGCCAGAGACACTAGCGGGAAAATCCACAATGAGCAGTTCTTC. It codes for CARDTSGKIHNEQFF.

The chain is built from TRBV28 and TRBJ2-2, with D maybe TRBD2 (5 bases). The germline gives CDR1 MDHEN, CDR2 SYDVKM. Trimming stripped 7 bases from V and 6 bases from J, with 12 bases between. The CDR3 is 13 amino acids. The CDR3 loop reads CASIRGQSGELFF. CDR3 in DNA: TGTGCCAGCATAAGAGGGCAATCCGGGGAGCTGTTTTTT.

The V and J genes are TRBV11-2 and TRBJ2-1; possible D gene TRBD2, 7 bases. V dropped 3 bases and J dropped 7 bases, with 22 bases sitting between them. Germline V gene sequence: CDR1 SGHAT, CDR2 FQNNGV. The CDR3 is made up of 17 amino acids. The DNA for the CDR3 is TGTGCCAGCAGCTTCCTGAGACAACGGGGGGCAGGAAATGAGCAGTTCTTC. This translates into CASSFLRQRGAGNEQFF.

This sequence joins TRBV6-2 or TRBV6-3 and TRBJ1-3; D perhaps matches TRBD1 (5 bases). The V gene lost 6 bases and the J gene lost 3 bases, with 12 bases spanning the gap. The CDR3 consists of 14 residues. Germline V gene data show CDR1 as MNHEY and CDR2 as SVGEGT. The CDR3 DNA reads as TGTGCCAGCAGCAGCGGGGGATATGGAAACACCATATATTTT. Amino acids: CASSSGGYGNTIYF.

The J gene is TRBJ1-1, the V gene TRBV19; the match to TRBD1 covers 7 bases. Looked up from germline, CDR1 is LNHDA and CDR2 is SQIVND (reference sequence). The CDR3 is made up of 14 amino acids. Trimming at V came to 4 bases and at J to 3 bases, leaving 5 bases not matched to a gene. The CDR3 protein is CASSRGGRDTEAFF. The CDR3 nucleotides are TGTGCCAGTAGTAGAGGGGGCCGGGACACTGAAGCTTTCTTT.

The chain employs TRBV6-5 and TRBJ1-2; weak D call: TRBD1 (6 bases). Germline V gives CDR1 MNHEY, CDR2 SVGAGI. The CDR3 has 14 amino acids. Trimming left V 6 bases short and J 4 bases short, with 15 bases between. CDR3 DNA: TGTGCCAGCAGCAATCCCGGGACACTCTATGGCTACACCTTC. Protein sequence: CASSNPGTLYGYTF.

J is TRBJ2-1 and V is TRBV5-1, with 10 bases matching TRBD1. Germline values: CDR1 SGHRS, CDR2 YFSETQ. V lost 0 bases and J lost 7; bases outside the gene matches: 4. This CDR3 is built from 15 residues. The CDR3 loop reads CASSLVGQGFNEQFF. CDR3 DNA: TGCGCCAGCAGCTTGGTGGGACAGGGGTTTAATGAGCAGTTCTTC.

In DNA, the CDR3 is TGTGCCAGCAGTGACTCGGGACAGGGAGACACCGGGGAGCTGTTTTTT. Translation: CASSDSGQGDTGELFF. The chain couples TRBV6-4 to TRBJ2-2; 9 bases line up with TRBD1. With V trimmed by 0 bases and J by 3 bases, 2 bases remained unmatched. This CDR3 is 16 amino acids long. CDR1 and CDR2 from the germline V gene are MRHNA and SNTAGT.

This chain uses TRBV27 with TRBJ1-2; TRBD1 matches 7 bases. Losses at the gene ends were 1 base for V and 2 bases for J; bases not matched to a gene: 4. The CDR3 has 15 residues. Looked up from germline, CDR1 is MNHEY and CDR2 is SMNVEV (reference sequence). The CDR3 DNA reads TGTGCCAGCAGTTTATTGACAGGGCCAAACTATGGCTACACCTTC. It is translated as CASSLLTGPNYGYTF.

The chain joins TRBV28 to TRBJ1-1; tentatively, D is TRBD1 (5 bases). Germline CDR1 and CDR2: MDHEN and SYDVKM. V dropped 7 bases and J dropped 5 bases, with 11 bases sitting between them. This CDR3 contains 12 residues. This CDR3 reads CASNVKGTEAFF. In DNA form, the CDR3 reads TGTGCCAGCAATGTGAAGGGGACTGAAGCTTTCTTT.

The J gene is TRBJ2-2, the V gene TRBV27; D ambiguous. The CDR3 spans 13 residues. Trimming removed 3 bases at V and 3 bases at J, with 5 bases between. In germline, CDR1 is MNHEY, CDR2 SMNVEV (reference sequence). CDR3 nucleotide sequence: TGTGCCAGCAGTTTGGAGTACACCGGGGAGCTGTTTTTT. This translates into CASSLEYTGELFF.

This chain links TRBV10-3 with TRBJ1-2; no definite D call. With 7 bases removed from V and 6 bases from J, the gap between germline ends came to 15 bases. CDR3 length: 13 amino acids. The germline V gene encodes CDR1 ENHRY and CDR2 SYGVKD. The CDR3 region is CAINDKNGDGYTF. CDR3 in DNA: TGTGCCATCAACGACAAGAACGGGGATGGCTACACCTTC.

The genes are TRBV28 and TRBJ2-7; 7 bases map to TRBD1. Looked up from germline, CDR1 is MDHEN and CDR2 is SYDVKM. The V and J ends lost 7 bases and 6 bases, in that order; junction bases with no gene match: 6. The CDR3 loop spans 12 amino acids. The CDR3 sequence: CASTTGDTEQYF. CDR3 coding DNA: TGTGCCAGCACAACAGGGGACACCGAGCAGTACTTC.